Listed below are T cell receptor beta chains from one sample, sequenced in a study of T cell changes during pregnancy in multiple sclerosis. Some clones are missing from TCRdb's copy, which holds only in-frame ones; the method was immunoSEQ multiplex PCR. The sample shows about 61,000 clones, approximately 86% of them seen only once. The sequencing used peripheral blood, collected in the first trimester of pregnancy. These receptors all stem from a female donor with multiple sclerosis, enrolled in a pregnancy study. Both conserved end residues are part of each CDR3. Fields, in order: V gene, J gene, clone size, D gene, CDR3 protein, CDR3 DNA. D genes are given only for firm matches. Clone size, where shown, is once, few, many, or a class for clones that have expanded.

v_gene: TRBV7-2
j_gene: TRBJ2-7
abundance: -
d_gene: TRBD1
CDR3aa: CASSPPDRASYEQYF
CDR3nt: TGTGCCAGCAGCCCCCCTGACAGGGCCTCCTACGAGCAGTACTTC

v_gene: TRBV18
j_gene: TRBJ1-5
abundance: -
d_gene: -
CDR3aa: CASSPTQQEPQHF
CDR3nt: TGTGCCAGCTCCCCGACCCAGCAGGAGCCCCAGCATTTT

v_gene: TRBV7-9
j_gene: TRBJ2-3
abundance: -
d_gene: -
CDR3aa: CASQGSDTQYF
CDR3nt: TGTGCGTCACAGGGTTCAGATACGCAGTATTTT

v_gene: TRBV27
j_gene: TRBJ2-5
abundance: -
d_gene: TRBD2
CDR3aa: CASSSGTTIQETQYF
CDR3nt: TGTGCCAGCAGTTCCGGGACTACCATCCAAGAGACCCAGTACTTC

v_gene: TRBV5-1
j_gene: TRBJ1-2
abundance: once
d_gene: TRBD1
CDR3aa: CASSLVDRGQVGYTF
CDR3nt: TGCGCCAGCAGCTTGGTCGACAGGGGGCAAGTAGGCTACACCTTC

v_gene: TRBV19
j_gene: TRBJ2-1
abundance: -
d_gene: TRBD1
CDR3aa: CASSIDGTGLKFF
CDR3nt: TGTGCCAGTAGTATAGACGGGACAGGGTTGAAGTTCTTC

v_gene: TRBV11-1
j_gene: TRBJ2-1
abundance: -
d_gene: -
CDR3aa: CASLGTTKHEQFF
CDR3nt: TGTGCCAGCCTGGGGACAACCAAACATGAGCAGTTCTTC

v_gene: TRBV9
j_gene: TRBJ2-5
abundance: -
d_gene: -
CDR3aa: CASSVWFGQETQYF
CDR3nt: TGTGCCAGCAGCGTCTGGTTCGGCCAAGAGACCCAGTACTTC

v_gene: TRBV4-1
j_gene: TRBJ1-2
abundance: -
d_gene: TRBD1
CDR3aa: CASSQDGGQGPGYTF
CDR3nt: TGCGCCAGCAGCCAAGACGGGGGACAGGGGCCTGGCTACACCTTC

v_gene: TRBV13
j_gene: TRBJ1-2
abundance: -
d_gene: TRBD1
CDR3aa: CASSPGTGRRNYGYTF
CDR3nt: TGTGCCAGCAGCCCCGGGACAGGGCGCCGAAACTATGGCTACACCTTC

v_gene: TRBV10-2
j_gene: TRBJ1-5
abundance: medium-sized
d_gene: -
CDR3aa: CASRRWNQPQHF
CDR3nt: TGCGCCAGCAGGCGGTGGAATCAGCCCCAGCATTTT

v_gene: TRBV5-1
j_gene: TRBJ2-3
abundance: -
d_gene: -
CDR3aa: CASRGQGSTDTQYF
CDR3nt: TGCGCCAGCAGGGGTCAGGGGAGCACAGATACGCAGTATTTT

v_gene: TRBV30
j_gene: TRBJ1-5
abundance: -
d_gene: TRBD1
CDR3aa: CAWTRPGTGASQPQHF
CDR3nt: TGTGCCTGGACACGACCCGGGACAGGGGCTAGTCAGCCCCAGCATTTT

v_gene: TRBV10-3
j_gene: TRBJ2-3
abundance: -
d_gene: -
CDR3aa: CAISTGSSGPNTQYF
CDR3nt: TGTGCCATCAGTACCGGGAGTAGCGGACCTAATACGCAGTATTTT

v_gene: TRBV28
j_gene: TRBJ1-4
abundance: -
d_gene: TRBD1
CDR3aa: CASREPTGGWEKLFF
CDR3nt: TGTGCCAGCAGAGAACCTACAGGGGGCTGGGAAAAACTGTTTTTT

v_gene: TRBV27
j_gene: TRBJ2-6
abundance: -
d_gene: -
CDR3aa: CASMLAFSGANVLTF
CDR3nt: TGTGCCAGCATGCTGGCCTTCTCTGGGGCCAACGTCCTGACTTTC

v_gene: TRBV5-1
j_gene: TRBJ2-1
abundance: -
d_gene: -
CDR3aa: CASSWGDNEQFF
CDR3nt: TGCGCCAGCAGCTGGGGGGACAATGAGCAGTTCTTC

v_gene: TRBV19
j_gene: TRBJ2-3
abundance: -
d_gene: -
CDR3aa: CASSKQGFGRDTQYF
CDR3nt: TGTGCCAGTAGCAAACAGGGCTTTGGGAGAGATACGCAGTATTTT

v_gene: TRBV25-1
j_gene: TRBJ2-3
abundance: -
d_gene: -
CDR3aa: CASSEFSPDTQYF
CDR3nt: TGTGCCAGCAGTGAATTTAGCCCAGATACGCAGTATTTT

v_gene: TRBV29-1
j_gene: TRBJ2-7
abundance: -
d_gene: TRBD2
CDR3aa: CSVGQGGDEQYF
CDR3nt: TGCAGCGTTGGGCAGGGAGGGGACGAGCAGTACTTC

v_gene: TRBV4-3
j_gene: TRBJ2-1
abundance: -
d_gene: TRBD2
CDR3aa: CASSQVQLAGGEQFF
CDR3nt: TGCGCCAGCAGCCAGGTTCAACTAGCGGGAGGGGAGCAGTTCTTC

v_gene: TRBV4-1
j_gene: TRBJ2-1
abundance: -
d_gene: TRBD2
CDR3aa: CASSQGAGTRTNEQFF
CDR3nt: TGCGCCAGCAGCCAAGGGGCGGGGACTAGAACCAATGAGCAGTTCTTC

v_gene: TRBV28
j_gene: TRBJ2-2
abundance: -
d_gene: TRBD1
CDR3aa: CASRPGQGANGELFF
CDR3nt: TGTGCCAGCAGGCCGGGACAGGGGGCCAACGGGGAGCTGTTTTTT

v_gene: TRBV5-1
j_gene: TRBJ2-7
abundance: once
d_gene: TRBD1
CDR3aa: CASRGQGAPSEQYF
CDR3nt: TGCGCCAGCAGGGGACAGGGGGCCCCTTCCGAGCAGTACTTC

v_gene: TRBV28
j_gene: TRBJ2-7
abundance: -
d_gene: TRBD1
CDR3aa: CASSPGTASSYEQYF
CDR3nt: TGTGCCAGCAGCCCCGGGACAGCCTCGTCCTACGAGCAGTACTTC

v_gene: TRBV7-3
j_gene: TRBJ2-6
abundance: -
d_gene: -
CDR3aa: CASSPTTGANVLTF
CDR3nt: TGTGCCAGCAGCCCAACGACAGGGGCCAACGTCCTGACTTTC

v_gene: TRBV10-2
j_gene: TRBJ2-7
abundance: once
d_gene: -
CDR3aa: CASSGLAPSDIGGEQYF
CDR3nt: TGCGCCAGCAGTGGATTGGCACCCTCGGACATAGGGGGCGAGCAGTACTTC

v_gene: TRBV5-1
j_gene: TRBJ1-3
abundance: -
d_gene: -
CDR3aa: CASSDSLFSGNTIYF
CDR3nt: TGCGCCAGCAGCGACAGTCTCTTCTCTGGAAACACCATATATTTT

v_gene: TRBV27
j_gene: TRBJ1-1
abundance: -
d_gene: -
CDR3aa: CASSLIPGSEAFF
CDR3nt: TGTGCCAGCAGTTTAATTCCAGGCTCTGAAGCTTTCTTT

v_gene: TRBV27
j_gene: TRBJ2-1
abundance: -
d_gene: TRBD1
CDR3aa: CASRMTGEDEQFF
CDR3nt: TGTGCCAGCAGGATGACAGGGGAGGATGAGCAGTTCTTC

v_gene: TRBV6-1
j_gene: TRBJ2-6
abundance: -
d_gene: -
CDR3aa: CASSQGIGANVLTF
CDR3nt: TGTGCCAGCAGTCAGGGGATTGGGGCCAACGTCCTGACTTTC

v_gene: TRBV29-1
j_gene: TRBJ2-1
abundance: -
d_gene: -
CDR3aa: CSLSGSGDYNEQFF
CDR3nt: TGCAGCCTCTCGGGGAGCGGAGACTACAATGAGCAGTTCTTC

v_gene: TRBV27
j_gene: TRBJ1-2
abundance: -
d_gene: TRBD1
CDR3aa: CASTTGGTDGYTF
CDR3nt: TGTGCCAGCACCACAGGGGGGACCGATGGCTACACCTTC

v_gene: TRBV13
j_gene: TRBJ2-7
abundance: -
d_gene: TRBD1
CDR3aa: CASSASGTGAGEQYF
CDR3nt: TGTGCCAGCAGCGCCTCCGGGACAGGGGCGGGGGAGCAGTACTTC

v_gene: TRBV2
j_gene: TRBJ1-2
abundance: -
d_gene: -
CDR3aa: CASSKATDNYGYTF
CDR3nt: TGTGCCAGCAGTAAAGCGACAGACAACTATGGCTACACCTTC

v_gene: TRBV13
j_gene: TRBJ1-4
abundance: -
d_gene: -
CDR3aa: CASSLGRGGEGEKLFF
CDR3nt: TGTGCCAGCAGCTTAGGCCGGGGGGGAGAGGGTGAAAAACTGTTTTTT

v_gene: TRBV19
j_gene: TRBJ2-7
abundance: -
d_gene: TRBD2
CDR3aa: CASSTTSGSSEQYF
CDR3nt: TGTGCCAGTAGTACGACTAGCGGGAGCTCGGAGCAGTACTTC

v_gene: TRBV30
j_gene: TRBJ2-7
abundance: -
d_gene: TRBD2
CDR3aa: CACTTSGSSYEQYF
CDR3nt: TGTGCCTGTACGACTAGCGGGAGTTCCTACGAGCAGTACTTC

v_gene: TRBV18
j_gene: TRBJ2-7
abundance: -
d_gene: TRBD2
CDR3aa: CASSPGLAGVLEQYF
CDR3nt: TGTGCCAGCTCACCCGGACTAGCGGGAGTGTTGGAGCAGTACTTC

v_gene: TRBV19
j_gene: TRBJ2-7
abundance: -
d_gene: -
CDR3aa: CASSIVAGIDEQYF
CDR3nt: TGTGCCAGTAGTATAGTTGCGGGAATCGACGAGCAGTACTTC

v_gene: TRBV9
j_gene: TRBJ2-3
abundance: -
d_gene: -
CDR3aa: CASSPDIFSTDTQYF
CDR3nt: TGTGCCAGCAGTCCTGACATCTTCTCCACAGATACGCAGTATTTT

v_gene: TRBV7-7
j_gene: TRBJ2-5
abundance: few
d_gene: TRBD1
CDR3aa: CASSLYGTGEETQYF
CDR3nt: TGTGCCAGCAGCTTATACGGGACAGGGGAGGAGACCCAGTACTTC

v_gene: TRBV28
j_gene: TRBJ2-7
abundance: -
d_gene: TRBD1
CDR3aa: CASRPRDRALGSYEQYF
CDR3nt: TGTGCCAGTAGACCCCGCGACAGGGCACTGGGGTCGTACGAGCAGTACTTC

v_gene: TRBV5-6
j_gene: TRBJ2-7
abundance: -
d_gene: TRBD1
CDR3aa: CASSRLFSGTATYEQYF
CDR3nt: TGTGCCAGCAGCCGTCTTTTCTCTGGGACAGCAACCTACGAGCAGTACTTC

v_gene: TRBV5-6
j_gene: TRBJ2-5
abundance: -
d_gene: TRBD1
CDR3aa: CASNRGPEETQYF
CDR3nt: TGTGCCAGCAACAGGGGGCCGGAAGAGACCCAGTACTTC

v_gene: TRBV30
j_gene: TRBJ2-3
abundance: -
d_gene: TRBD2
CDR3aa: CAWSTGLAGETDTQYF
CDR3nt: TGTGCCTGGAGTACGGGACTAGCGGGAGAGACAGATACGCAGTATTTT

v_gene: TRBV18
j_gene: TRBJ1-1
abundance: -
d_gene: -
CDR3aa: CASSPITGRDTEAFF
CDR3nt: TGTGCCAGCTCACCAATTACAGGGCGGGACACTGAAGCTTTCTTT

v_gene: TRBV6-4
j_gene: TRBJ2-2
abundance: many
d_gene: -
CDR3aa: CASSDSRDTGELFF
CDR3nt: TGTGCCAGCAGTGACTCGCGGGACACCGGGGAGCTGTTTTTT

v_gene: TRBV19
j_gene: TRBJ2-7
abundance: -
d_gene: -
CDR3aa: CASRRNGGRDEQYF
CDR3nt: TGTGCCAGTAGGAGAAACGGGGGAAGGGACGAGCAGTACTTC

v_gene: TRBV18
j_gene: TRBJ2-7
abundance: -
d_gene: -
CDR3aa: CASSENDHEQYF
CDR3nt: TGTGCCAGCTCAGAGAATGATCACGAGCAGTACTTC

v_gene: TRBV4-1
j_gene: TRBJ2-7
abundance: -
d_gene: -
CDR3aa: CASSRQDGYEQYF
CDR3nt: TGCGCCAGCAGCCGACAGGACGGGTACGAGCAGTACTTC

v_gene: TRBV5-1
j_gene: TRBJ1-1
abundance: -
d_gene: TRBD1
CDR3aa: CASSLRTGKNTEAFF
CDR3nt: TGCGCCAGCAGCTTAAGGACAGGGAAGAACACTGAAGCTTTCTTT

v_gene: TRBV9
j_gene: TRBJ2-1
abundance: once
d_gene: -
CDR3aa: CASSPFPDSHSYNEQFF
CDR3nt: TGTGCCAGCAGCCCTTTTCCTGACAGCCACTCCTACAATGAGCAGTTCTTC

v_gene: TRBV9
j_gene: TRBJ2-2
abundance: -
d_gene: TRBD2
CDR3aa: CASSVATSGIANTGELFF
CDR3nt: TGTGCCAGCAGCGTAGCGACTAGCGGGATCGCGAACACCGGGGAGCTGTTTTTT

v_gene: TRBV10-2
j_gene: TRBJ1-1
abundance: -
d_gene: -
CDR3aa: CASSELNAEAFF
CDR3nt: TGCGCCAGCAGTGAACTGAACGCTGAAGCTTTCTTT

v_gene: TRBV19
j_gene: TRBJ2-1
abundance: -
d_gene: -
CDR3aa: CASSKEASSYNEQFF
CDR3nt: TGTGCCAGTAGTAAGGAGGCTAGCTCCTACAATGAGCAGTTCTTC

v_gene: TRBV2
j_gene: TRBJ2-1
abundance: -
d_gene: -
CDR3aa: CASRGAGEEQFF
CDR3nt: TGTGCCAGCAGGGGGGCGGGGGAGGAGCAGTTCTTC

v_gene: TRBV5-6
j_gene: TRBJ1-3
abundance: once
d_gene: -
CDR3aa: CASSSRMTRSSGNTIYF
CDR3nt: TGTGCCAGCAGCTCAAGAATGACACGCAGCTCTGGAAACACCATATATTTT

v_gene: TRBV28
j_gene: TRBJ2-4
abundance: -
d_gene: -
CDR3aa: CASSTTGLAKNIQYF
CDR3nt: TGTGCCAGCAGCACGACAGGTCTGGCCAAAAACATTCAGTACTTC

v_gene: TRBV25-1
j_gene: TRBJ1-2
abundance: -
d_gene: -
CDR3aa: CASSELGGYGYTF
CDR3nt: TGTGCCAGCAGTGAATTGGGGGGCTATGGCTACACCTTC